The clone carrying this TCR beta chain has a handful of counts. V shed 3 bases and J 5 bases; nucleotides not matched to a gene: 10. This CDR3 is 15 amino acids long. Germline CDR1 reads KGHSH; CDR2 reads LQKENI. The data stem from a study of T-cell memory formation after mild COVID-19. TCRdb ran MiXCR on the 5' RACE reads and lists one entry per CDR3 protein. The sample carries 150,000 to 200,000 distinct CDR3 sequences, 25% to 40% recorded once. The origin of this receptor is an adult woman who had mild COVID-19 (a few samples of this study predate the infection). Cell type and time point are not known. The V call is TRBV18, the J call TRBJ2-7; TRBD2 aligns across 7 bases. The material sequenced was PBMCs or a T cell subset sorted from them (not recorded which). The CDR3: CASSPGGSSIDEQYF. The CDR3 coding sequence is TGTGCCAGCTCACCCGGGGGGAGCAGCATAGACGAGCAGTACTTC.